These 29 T cell receptor beta chains came from one sample sequenced in a study of shared clonotypes between healthy human individuals. Sequencing used immunoSEQ multiplex PCR; TCRdb keeps in-frame clones, though not all of them. The sample records about 2.4 million clones, 80% to 95% being singletons. Sequencing was done on a sample of naive CD4+ T cells from PBMCs. The subset was: CD45RA+ positively selected. The receptors originated from a man in his late teens or twenties in good health. Some clones in this sample may be carry-over from other donors' samples.

The V gene is TRBV6-5, the J gene TRBJ2-5; 10 nucleotides line up with TRBD2. Trimming cost V 8 bases and J 5 bases; bases outside gene matches: 8. This CDR3 is 14 amino acids long. CDR1 is MNHEY and CDR2 is SVGAGI in the germline V gene. The CDR3 coding sequence is TGTGCCAGCCGGCCTAGCGGGAGTTATGAGACCCAGTACTTC. It translates to CASRPSGSYETQYF.

The genes are TRBV7-9 and TRBJ1-1; D is undetermined. Germline-derived CDR1 and CDR2 are SEHNR and FQNEAQ (reference sequence). The CDR3 covers 12 residues. Trimming pared 1 base from V and 10 bases from J, leaving 10 bases between. In DNA form, the CDR3 reads TGTGCCAGCAGCTTAGAAACGGGTCCAGCTTTCTTT. Its protein is CASSLETGPAFF.

As concerns this clone: Other nucleotide sequences from this sample produce the same CDR3. The chain employs TRBV5-1 and TRBJ1-1; TRBD1 matches at 9 bases. Germline CDR1 reads SGHRS; CDR2 reads YFSETQ. V lost 4 bases and J lost 0; bases outside the gene matches: 7. There are 16 residues in the CDR3. Here the CDR3 DNA reads TGCGCCAGCAGCCCTGGACAGGGGAATATGAACACTGAAGCTTTCTTT. Protein: CASSPGQGNMNTEAFF.

This clone was recorded only once. CDR3 in amino acids: CASTVGTQYF. The DNA for the CDR3 is TGTGCCTCCACTGTGGGGACGCAGTACTTC. This rearrangement joins TRBV6-4 to TRBJ2-7, with D perhaps TRBD1 or TRBD2 (5 bases each). V was trimmed by 11 bases and J by 9 bases, leaving 14 bases between them. The CDR3 loop spans 10 amino acids. Germline lookup yields CDR1 MRHNA and CDR2 SNTAGT.

The chain uses TRBV28 and TRBJ2-7; D ambiguous. Germline V gene lookup returns CDR1 MDHEN and CDR2 SYDVKM. The CDR3 has 14 amino acids. V was clipped by 5 bases and J by 4 bases, with 15 bases between them. CDR3 sequence: CASSTSATSYEQYF. The CDR3 DNA follows: TGTGCCAGCAGTACGTCCGCCACCTCGTACGAGCAGTACTTC.

The V and J genes are TRBV5-8 and TRBJ2-1; 7 bases agree with TRBD2. The germline V gene has CDR1 SGHTS and CDR2 YDEGEE. The CDR3 has 12 residues. J lost 15 bases, V lost 0 bases, and 6 bases had no gene match. The CDR3 DNA follows: TGTGCCAGCAGCTTGGCTAGCGGCGCGGGGTTCTTC. Its translation is CASSLASGAGFF.

The chain recombines TRBV4-2 with TRBJ2-5; D is possibly TRBD1 or TRBD2 (5 bases each). The CDR3 runs 15 residues. The V gene's germline CDR1 is LGHNA and CDR2 YNFKEQ. Trimming removed 0 bases from V and 5 bases from J, with 13 bases in between. CDR3 nucleotides: TGTGCCAGCAGCCAAGAAGGGACCCAGGAGGAGACCCAGTACTTC. This encodes CASSQEGTQEETQYF.

The gene calls are TRBV30 and TRBJ2-1, with 11 bases identical to TRBD2. Per germline, CDR1 GTSNPN and CDR2 SVGIG (reference sequence). The CDR3 is 18 residues long. Germline trimming cut 1 base from V and 0 bases from J; bases unmatched to any gene: 8. CDR3 nucleotide sequence: TGTGCCTGGAGTGGCCAGGGTACTAGCGGGAGCTCCTACAATGAGCAGTTCTTC. Translation gives CAWSGQGTSGSSYNEQFF.

The V call is TRBV4-1, the J call TRBJ1-5; D gene unclear. There are 15 residues in the CDR3. The ends were cut back, 0 bases at V and 3 bases at J, with 9 bases in the middle. The germline V gene encodes CDR1 MGHRA and CDR2 YSYEKL. This CDR3 is CASSQENSHNQPQHF. The DNA for the CDR3 is TGCGCCAGCAGCCAAGAGAACTCCCACAATCAGCCCCAGCATTTT.

The chain joins TRBV29-1 to TRBJ1-2; D gene uncertain. The CDR3 length is 13 residues. With 4 bases removed from V and 2 bases from J, the gap between germline ends came to 11 bases. Germline loops: CDR1 SQVTM, CDR2 ANQGSEA. The CDR3 DNA follows: TGCAGCGTTGTTGCGGGATTCAACTATGGCTACACCTTC. Amino acid sequence: CSVVAGFNYGYTF.

The chain is built from TRBV28 and TRBJ1-6; unclear D gene. The CDR3 extends over 15 amino acids. Germline V gene lookup returns CDR1 MDHEN and CDR2 SYDVKM. V gave up 3 bases and J gave up 9 bases, with 15 bases separating them. The CDR3 nucleotides are TGTGCCAGCAGTTTGAGGGATACCTTCGGTTCACCCCTCCACTTT. This codes for CASSLRDTFGSPLHF.

This chain links TRBV4-1 with TRBJ1-2; TRBD1 agrees at 10 bases. This CDR3 is built from 17 residues. Looked up from germline, CDR1 is MGHRA and CDR2 is YSYEKL. Trimming cost V 4 bases and J 4 bases; bases outside gene matches: 12. CDR3 in DNA: TGCGCCAGCAGCCGCCAAACTTTGGACAGGGGGGTCTATGGCTACACCTTC. Translation: CASSRQTLDRGVYGYTF.

The V call is TRBV7-9, the J call TRBJ1-3; D unclear. The CDR3 is made up of 14 amino acids. Looked up from germline, CDR1 is SEHNR and CDR2 is FQNEAQ (reference sequence). Trimming pared 4 bases from V and 8 bases from J, leaving 15 bases between. As DNA, the CDR3 is TGTGCCAGCAGCTGGTCCTCGGGCCGGGACACCATATATTTT. It translates to CASSWSSGRDTIYF. The complete variable domain, with remaining parts taken from reference TRBV7-9 and TRBJ1-3, reads DTGVSQNPRHKITKRGQNVTFRCDPISEHNRLYWYRQTLGQGPEFLTYFQNEAQLEKSRLLSDRFSAERPKGSFSTLEIQRTEQGDSAMYLCASSWSSGRDTIYFGEGSWLTVV.

This clone was seen a single time. The chain links TRBV15 to TRBJ2-3; the D gene is possibly TRBD2 (6 bases). The CDR3 runs to 17 residues. Per the germline V gene, CDR1 is LNHNV and CDR2 is YYDKDF (reference sequence). V gave up 2 bases and J gave up 1 base, with 16 bases separating them. Here the CDR3 DNA reads TGTGCCACCAGCAGAACCCTGGGAGGCCGGGGCACAGATACGCAGTATTTT. It translates to CATSRTLGGRGTDTQYF.

The V and J genes are TRBV4-2 and TRBJ2-7; D is unclear. The CDR3 has 11 residues. With 1 base removed from V and 5 bases from J, the gap between germline ends came to 3 bases. Germline V gives CDR1 LGHNA, CDR2 YNFKEQ. The DNA of the CDR3 is TGTGCCAGCAGCCAAGCTGACGAGCAGTACTTC. Residues: CASSQADEQYF.

The V and J genes are TRBV6-6 and TRBJ1-3; D remains ambiguous. V was shortened by 5 bases and J by 0 bases, with 14 bases between the two germline ends. This CDR3 is 16 amino acids long. The germline V gene has CDR1 MNHNY and CDR2 SVGAGI (reference sequence). CDR3 residues: CASSPRGATSGNTIYF. CDR3 nucleotides: TGTGCCAGCAGTCCCCGTGGCGCAACCTCTGGAAACACCATATATTTT.

A single count supports this clone. V and J are TRBV7-7 and TRBJ2-7; the D gene is possibly TRBD2 (5 bases). Between the trimmed V and J ends, which lost 4 bases and 7 bases, there was a span of 17 bases. The CDR3 spans 14 residues. Germline values: CDR1 SSHAT, CDR2 FNYEAQ (reference sequence). As DNA, the CDR3 is TGTGCCAGCAGCTACGGGGTCGGGGTGGAGGAGCAGTACTTC. Protein: CASSYGVGVEEQYF.

The chain links TRBV2 to TRBJ2-1, with D possibly being TRBD2 (5 bases). Trimming took 6 bases from V and 9 from J, leaving 9 bases between them. Per the germline V gene, CDR1 is SNHLY and CDR2 is FYNNEI. This CDR3 contains 11 residues. In nucleotides, the CDR3 is TGTGCCAGCAGCTCGGGGAGTGAGCAGTTCTTC. Translation: CASSSGSEQFF. Supplemented by reference TRBV2 and TRBJ2-1, the full variable domain reads EPEVTQTPSHQVTQMGQEVILRCVPISNHLYFYWYRQILGQKVEFLVSFYNNEISEKSEIFDDQFSVERPDGSNFTLKIRSTKLEDSAMYFCASSSGSEQFFGPGTRLTVL.

The genes are TRBV7-9 and TRBJ2-7, with 11 positions matching TRBD1. V shed 6 bases, J shed 4 bases, and the junction held 5 bases outside the gene matches. CDR1 is SEHNR and CDR2 is FQNEAQ in the germline V gene (reference sequence). This CDR3 spans 14 amino acids. The CDR3 reads CASRPGQGVYEQYF. DNA of the CDR3: TGTGCCAGCAGACCGGGACAGGGGGTGTACGAGCAGTACTTC. Complete variable domain (other parts from reference TRBV7-9 and TRBJ2-7): DTGVSQNPRHKITKRGQNVTFRCDPISEHNRLYWYRQTLGQGPEFLTYFQNEAQLEKSRLLSDRFSAERPKGSFSTLEIQRTEQGDSAMYLCASRPGQGVYEQYFGPGTRLTVT.

This rearrangement joins TRBV19 to TRBJ2-1; a weak D match, TRBD2 (5 bases). The CDR3 consists of 15 residues. CDR1 LNHDA and CDR2 SQIVND come from the germline V gene (reference sequence). V was shortened by 4 bases and J by 5 bases, with 15 bases between the two germline ends. The CDR3 DNA is TGTGCCAGTAGTAGGCTAGCCCTTCCTAACAATGAGCAGTTCTTC. This codes for CASSRLALPNNEQFF.

This clone was seen only a few times. The sample contains more than one DNA sequence encoding this CDR3. This chain uses TRBV5-6 with TRBJ1-5; no clear D gene. Germline CDR1 is SGHDT and CDR2 is YYEEEE. Trimming cost V 0 bases and J 1 base, with 5 bases left between them. The CDR3 is 14 amino acids. The CDR3 here is CASSLVGSNQPQHF. The DNA for the CDR3 is TGTGCCAGCAGCTTGGTGGGGAGCAATCAGCCCCAGCATTTT.

The chain has TRBV19 and TRBJ2-1, with a weak D call TRBD2 (6 bases). The CDR3 extends over 14 amino acids. Trimming stripped 6 bases from V and 5 bases from J, with 14 bases between. CDR1 and CDR2 from the germline V gene are LNHDA and SQIVND (reference sequence). The chain's CDR3 is CASSPTSLNNEQFF. The CDR3 DNA reads TGTGCCAGTAGCCCGACTAGTTTAAACAATGAGCAGTTCTTC.

This clone was seen only once. The J gene is TRBJ2-7, the V gene TRBV5-1; D might be TRBD2 (6 bases). This CDR3 is built from 13 residues. The germline V and J ends were trimmed by 6 bases and 3 bases, with 13 bases remaining between them. Germline CDR1 and CDR2: SGHRS and YFSETQ. Here the CDR3 DNA reads TGCGCCAGCATGCGGGGAGGCAGCTACGAGCAGTACTTC. It yields the protein CASMRGGSYEQYF.

This clone was found once. The chain couples TRBV5-1 to TRBJ2-3; 9 positions match TRBD2. Germline V gene sequence: CDR1 SGHRS, CDR2 YFSETQ. CDR3 length equals 14 residues. V lost 4 bases, J lost 0 bases, and 0 bases stayed unmatched. CDR3 nucleotide sequence: TGCGCCAGCAGCGCGGGAGGGAGCACAGATACGCAGTATTTT. Translating it yields CASSAGGSTDTQYF.

This clone was seen a single time. V gene TRBV4-1 combines with J gene TRBJ1-5, with a possible D match to TRBD1 (5 bases). CDR3 length equals 16 residues. Looked up from germline, CDR1 is MGHRA and CDR2 is YSYEKL. The ends were cut back, 0 bases at V and 2 bases at J, with 11 bases in the middle. Here the CDR3 reads CASSQETPGRNQPQHF. The CDR3 region has the DNA TGCGCCAGCAGCCAAGAAACTCCGGGACGCAATCAGCCCCAGCATTTT.

The chain is built from TRBV9 and TRBJ2-3; D might be TRBD1 (5 bases). The germline V and J ends were trimmed by 0 bases and 0 bases, with 8 bases remaining between them. The germline CDR1 and CDR2 sequences are SGDLS and YYNGEE. This CDR3 contains 15 residues. CDR3 sequence: CASSVVTASTDTQYF. CDR3 in DNA: TGTGCCAGCAGCGTAGTGACAGCTAGCACAGATACGCAGTATTTT.

This chain uses TRBV7-9 with TRBJ2-3; D perhaps matches TRBD2 (5 bases). Trimming took 10 bases from V and 8 from J, leaving 16 bases between them. The CDR3 consists of 12 residues. Germline CDR1 is SEHNR and CDR2 is FQNEAQ (reference sequence). CDR3 sequence (DNA): TGTGCCATCTACAGTTGGGGAGTTACGCAGTATTTT. It translates to CAIYSWGVTQYF.

In this sample, this clone turned up once. This sequence joins TRBV4-1 and TRBJ2-4, with D tentatively TRBD1 (5 bases). CDR1 and CDR2 (germline): MGHRA, YSYEKL. V was trimmed by 4 bases and J by 0 bases, leaving 16 bases between them. This CDR3 contains 17 residues. CDR3: CASSRLGHPLAKNIQYF. CDR3 in DNA: TGCGCCAGCAGCCGCCTCGGACACCCCTTAGCCAAAAACATTCAGTACTTC.

In the case of this clone: Other DNA sequences in this specimen translate into the identical CDR3. V and J are TRBV29-1 and TRBJ1-5; unclear D gene. CDR1 is SQVTM and CDR2 is ANQGSEA in the germline V gene. The length of the CDR3 is 13 residues. Trimming removed 4 bases at V and 4 bases at J, with 11 bases between. The CDR3 DNA reads TGCAGCGTTGCGGGCGGCGGGAATCAGCCCCAGCATTTT. Encoded protein: CSVAGGGNQPQHF. Full variable domain (remainder filled in from reference TRBV29-1 and TRBJ1-5): SAVISQKPSRDICQRGTSLTIQCQVDSQVTMMFWYRQQPGQSLTLIATANQGSEATYESGFVIDKFPISRPNLTFSTLTVSNMSPEDSSIYLCSVAGGGNQPQHFGDGTRLSIL.